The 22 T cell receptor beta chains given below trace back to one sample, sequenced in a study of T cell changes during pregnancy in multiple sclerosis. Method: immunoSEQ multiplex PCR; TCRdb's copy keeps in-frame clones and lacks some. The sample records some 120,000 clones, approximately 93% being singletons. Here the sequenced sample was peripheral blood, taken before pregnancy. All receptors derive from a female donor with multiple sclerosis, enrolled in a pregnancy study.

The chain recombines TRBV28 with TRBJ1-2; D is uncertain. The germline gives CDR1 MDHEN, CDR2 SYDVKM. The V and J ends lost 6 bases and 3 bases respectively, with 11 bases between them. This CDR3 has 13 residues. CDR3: CASRQRRHYGYTF. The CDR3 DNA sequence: TGTGCCAGCAGACAGAGAAGACACTATGGCTACACCTTC.

The CDR3 sequence: CASSVAGGRVDEQYF. The CDR3 coding sequence is TGTGCCAGCAGCGTGGCGGGCGGGAGGGTTGACGAGCAGTACTTC. This chain uses TRBV9 with TRBJ2-7; 9 positions match TRBD2. The ends lost 2 bases at V and 5 bases at J; junction bases unmatched: 8. Germline V CDR1 and CDR2: SGDLS, YYNGEE. This CDR3 is built from 15 residues.

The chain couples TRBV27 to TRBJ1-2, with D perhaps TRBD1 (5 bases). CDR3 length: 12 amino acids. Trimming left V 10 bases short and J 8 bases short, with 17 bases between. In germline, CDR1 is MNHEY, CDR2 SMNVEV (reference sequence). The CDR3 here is CATRSGGRGYTF. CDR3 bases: TGTGCCACCCGCTCGGGGGGACGGGGCTACACCTTC.

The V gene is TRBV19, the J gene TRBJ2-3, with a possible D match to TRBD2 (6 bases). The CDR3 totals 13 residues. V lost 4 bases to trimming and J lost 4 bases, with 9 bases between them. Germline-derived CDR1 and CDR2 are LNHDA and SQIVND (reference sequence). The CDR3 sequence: CASSTGRPDTQYF. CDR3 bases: TGTGCCAGTAGTACCGGGAGACCAGATACGCAGTATTTT.

CDR3 sequence: CAWGQGRRETQYF. The DNA for the CDR3 is TGTGCCTGGGGGCAGGGGCGCCGGGAGACCCAGTACTTC. The chain has TRBV30 and TRBJ2-5, with D possibly TRBD1 on 6 matching bases. V lost 5 bases, J lost 5 bases, and 15 bases lay in between. This CDR3 is built from 13 residues. Germline-derived CDR1 and CDR2 are GTSNPN and SVGIG (reference sequence).

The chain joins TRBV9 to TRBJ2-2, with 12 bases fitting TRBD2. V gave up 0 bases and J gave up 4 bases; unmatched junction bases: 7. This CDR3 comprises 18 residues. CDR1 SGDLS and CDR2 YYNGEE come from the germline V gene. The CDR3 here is CASSVAPSGRAPTGELFF. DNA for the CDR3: TGTGCCAGCAGCGTAGCTCCTAGCGGGAGGGCCCCCACCGGGGAGCTGTTTTTT.

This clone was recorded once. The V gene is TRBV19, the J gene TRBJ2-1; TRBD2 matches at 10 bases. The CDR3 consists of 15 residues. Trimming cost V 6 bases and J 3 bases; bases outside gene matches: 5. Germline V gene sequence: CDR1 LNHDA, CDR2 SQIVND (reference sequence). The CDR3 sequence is CASSQAGGIYNEQFF. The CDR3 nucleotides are TGTGCCAGTAGCCAAGCGGGAGGGATCTACAATGAGCAGTTCTTC.

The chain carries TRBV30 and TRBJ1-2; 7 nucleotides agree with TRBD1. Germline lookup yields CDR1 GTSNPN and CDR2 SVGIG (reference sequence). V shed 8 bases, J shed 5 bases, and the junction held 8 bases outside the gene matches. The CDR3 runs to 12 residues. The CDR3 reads CAGEGASYGYTF. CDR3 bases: TGTGCCGGAGAGGGGGCCTCTTATGGCTACACCTTC.

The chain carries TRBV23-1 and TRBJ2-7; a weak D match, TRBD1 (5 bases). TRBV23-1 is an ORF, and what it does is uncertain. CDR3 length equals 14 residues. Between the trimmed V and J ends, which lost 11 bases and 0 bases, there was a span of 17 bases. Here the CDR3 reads CAVRKTGISYEQYF. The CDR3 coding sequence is TGCGCCGTTCGTAAAACAGGAATCTCCTACGAGCAGTACTTC.

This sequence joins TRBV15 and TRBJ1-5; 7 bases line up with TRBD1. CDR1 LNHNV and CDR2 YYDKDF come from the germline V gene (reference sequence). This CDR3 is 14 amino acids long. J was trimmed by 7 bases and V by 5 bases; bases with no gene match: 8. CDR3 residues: CATSLGTVSQPQHF. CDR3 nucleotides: TGTGCCACCAGCCTCGGGACAGTTTCCCAGCCCCAGCATTTT.

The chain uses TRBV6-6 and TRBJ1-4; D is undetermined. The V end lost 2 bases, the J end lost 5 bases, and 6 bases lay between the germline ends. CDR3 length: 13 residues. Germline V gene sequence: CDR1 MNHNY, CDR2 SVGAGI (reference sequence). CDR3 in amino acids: CASSYRENEKLFF. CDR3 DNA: TGTGCCAGCAGTTACCGGGAGAATGAAAAACTGTTTTTT.

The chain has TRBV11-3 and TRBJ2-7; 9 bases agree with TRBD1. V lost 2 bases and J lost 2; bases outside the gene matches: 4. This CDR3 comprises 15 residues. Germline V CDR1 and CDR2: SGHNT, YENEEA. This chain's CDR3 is CASSLSTGGPYEQYF. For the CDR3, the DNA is TGTGCCAGCAGCTTATCGACAGGGGGGCCCTACGAGCAGTACTTC.

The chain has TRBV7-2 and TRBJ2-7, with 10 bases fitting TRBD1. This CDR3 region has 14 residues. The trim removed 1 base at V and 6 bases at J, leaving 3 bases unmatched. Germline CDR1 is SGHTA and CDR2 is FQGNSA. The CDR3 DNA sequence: TGTGCCAGCAGCTTAGTGGGACAGGGGAGCGAGCAGTACTTC. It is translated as CASSLVGQGSEQYF.

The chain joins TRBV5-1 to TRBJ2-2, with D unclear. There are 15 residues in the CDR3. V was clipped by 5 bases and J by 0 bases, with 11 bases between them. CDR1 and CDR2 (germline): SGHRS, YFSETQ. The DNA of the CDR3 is TGCGCCAGCAGTGAGCAACAGACGAACACCGGGGAGCTGTTTTTT. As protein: CASSEQQTNTGELFF. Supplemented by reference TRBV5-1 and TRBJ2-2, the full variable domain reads KAGVTQTPRYLIKTRGQQVTLSCSPISGHRSVSWYQQTPGQGLQFLFEYFSETQRNKGNFPGRFSGRQFSNSRSEMNVSTLELGDSALYLCASSEQQTNTGELFFGEGSRLTVL.

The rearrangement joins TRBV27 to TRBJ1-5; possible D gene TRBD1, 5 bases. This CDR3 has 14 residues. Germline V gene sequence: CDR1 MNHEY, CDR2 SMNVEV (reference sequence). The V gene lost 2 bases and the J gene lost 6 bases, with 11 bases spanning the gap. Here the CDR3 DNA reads TGTGCCAGCAGTTTAAAGGGGCTAGGTCAGCCCCAGCATTTT. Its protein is CASSLKGLGQPQHF.

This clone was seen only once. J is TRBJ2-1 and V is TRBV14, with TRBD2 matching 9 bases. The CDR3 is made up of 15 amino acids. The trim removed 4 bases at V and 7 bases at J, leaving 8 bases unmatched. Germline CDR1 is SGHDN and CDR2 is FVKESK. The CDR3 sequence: CASSPSGGPRNEQFF. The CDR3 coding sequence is TGTGCCAGCAGCCCGAGCGGGGGGCCAAGGAATGAGCAGTTCTTC.

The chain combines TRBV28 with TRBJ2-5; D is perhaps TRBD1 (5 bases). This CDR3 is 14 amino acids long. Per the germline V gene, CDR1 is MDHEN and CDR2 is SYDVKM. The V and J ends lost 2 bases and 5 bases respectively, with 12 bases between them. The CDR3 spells CASSLPRGRETQYF. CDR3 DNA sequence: TGTGCCAGCAGTTTACCTAGGGGAAGGGAGACCCAGTACTTC.

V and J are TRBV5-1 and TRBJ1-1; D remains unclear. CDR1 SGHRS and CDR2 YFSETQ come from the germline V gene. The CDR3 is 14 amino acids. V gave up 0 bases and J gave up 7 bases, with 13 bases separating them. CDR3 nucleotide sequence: TGCGCCAGCAGCTTGGAAAGGATTCCAGGTGAAGCTTTCTTT. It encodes CASSLERIPGEAFF.

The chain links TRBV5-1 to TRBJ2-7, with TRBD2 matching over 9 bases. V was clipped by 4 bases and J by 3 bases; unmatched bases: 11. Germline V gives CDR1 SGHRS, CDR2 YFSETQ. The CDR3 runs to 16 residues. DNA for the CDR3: TGCGCCAGCAGCCCGAGAGCGGGAGGATCGAACTACGAGCAGTACTTC. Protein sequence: CASSPRAGGSNYEQYF.

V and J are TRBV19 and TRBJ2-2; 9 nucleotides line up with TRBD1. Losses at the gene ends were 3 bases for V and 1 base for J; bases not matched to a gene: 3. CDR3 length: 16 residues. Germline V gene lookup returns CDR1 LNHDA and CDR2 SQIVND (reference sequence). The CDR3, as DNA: TGTGCCAGTAGTATGGTGGGACAGGGGAACACCGGGGAGCTGTTTTTT. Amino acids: CASSMVGQGNTGELFF.

For the CDR3, the DNA is TGTGCCAGCAGTTCCCTCGGGGTGGGCGATGAAAAACTGTTTTTT. This codes for CASSSLGVGDEKLFF. This sequence joins TRBV27 and TRBJ1-4; D is unresolved. Germline CDR1 and CDR2: MNHEY and SMNVEV (reference sequence). V was cut by 4 bases and J by 6 bases, with 15 bases left in between. This CDR3 contains 15 residues.

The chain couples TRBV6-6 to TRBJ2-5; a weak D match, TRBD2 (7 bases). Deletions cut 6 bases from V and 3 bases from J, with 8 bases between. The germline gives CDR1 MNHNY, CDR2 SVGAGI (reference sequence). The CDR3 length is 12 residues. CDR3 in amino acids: CASRGGEETQYF. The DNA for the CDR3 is TGTGCCAGCAGAGGGGGGGAAGAGACCCAGTACTTC.